One and the same sample provided the 14 T cell receptor beta chains below, sequenced in a study of Ad26.COV2.S vaccination and SARS-CoV-2 variants. The treatment denotes: roughly 18 received Ad26.COV2.S at low or high dose, single or two shots; roughly 5 received placebo; per-sample allocation not given. At day 63 after the first vaccine or placebo injection, samples were drawn. Assay: immunoSEQ multiplex PCR; the TCRdb copy retains only in-frame clones and omits some. In the table there are roughly 680,000 clones, about 90% of which are singletons. This sample comprised peripheral blood, obtained in a trial of Ad26.COV2.S vaccine versus placebo. Receptors originate from a person between 18 and 65 years old who received the Ad26.COV2.S COVID-19 vaccine or a placebo.

The CDR3 DNA sequence: TGTGCCAGCAGCTTTGAGGGCAGAGACTATGGCTACACCTTC. Translation gives CASSFEGRDYGYTF. The V call is TRBV7-2, the J call TRBJ1-2; the D is unclear. Germline CDR1 SGHTA, CDR2 FQGNSA. Trimming left V 3 bases short and J 3 bases short, with 11 bases between. The CDR3 has 14 amino acids.

This clone was counted once. V usage is TRBV6-2 or TRBV6-3 and J usage is TRBJ1-2, with D maybe TRBD1 (6 bases). The V and J ends lost 5 bases and 4 bases respectively, with 11 bases between them. The CDR3 covers 13 residues. Germline V lookup: CDR1 MNHEY, CDR2 SVGEGT. The CDR3, as DNA: TGTGCCAGCAGTCTGGACAGCGGCTATGGCTACACCTTC. Residues: CASSLDSGYGYTF.

The rearrangement joins TRBV3-1 (or the pseudogene TRBV3-2) to TRBJ2-1; D gene uncertain. Germline V lookup: CDR1 LGHDT, CDR2 YNNKEL (reference sequence). The CDR3 is 18 amino acids. V lost 4 bases to trimming and J lost 2 bases, with 21 bases between them. The CDR3 coding sequence is TGTGCCAGCAGCCCTCAAAAATTGGGCCCGACAACCTACAATGAGCAGTTCTTC. Protein product: CASSPQKLGPTTYNEQFF.

The gene calls are TRBV9 and TRBJ1-2; D is perhaps TRBD1 (5 bases). CDR3 length: 15 residues. Trimming shortened V by 0 bases and J by 0 bases, and 9 bases separated the two germline ends. Germline-derived CDR1 and CDR2 are SGDLS and YYNGEE. This chain's CDR3 is CASSVARDPNYGYTF. The CDR3 coding sequence is TGTGCCAGCAGCGTAGCACGGGACCCTAACTATGGCTACACCTTC.

The chain recombines TRBV7-6 with TRBJ1-3, with D possibly being TRBD1 (5 bases). Germline V CDR1 and CDR2: SGHVS, FNYEAQ. The CDR3 extends over 16 amino acids. Trimming took 5 bases from V and 0 from J, leaving 14 bases between them. The CDR3 sequence is CASSARQIPSGNTIYF. The DNA for the CDR3 is TGTGCCAGCAGCGCCCGACAGATCCCCTCTGGAAACACCATATATTTT.

This clone was recorded once. The chain joins TRBV4-2 to TRBJ2-3; D may be TRBD1 or TRBD2 (5 bases each). V shed 5 bases and J shed 6 bases, with 24 bases lying between them. The CDR3 contains 17 residues. Germline CDR1 is LGHNA and CDR2 is YNFKEQ. The DNA for the CDR3 is TGTGCCAGCAGCTCCCGGCAGGGCGAGGGGTGGAGGGATACGCAGTATTTT. This translates into CASSSRQGEGWRDTQYF.

In DNA, the CDR3 is TGTGCCAGCAGTGGCGGGGCTCGGGAGACCCAGTACTTC. It encodes CASSGGARETQYF. The chain carries TRBV2 and TRBJ2-5, with TRBD2 as a possible D gene (6 bases). CDR3 length: 13 amino acids. The germline CDR1 and CDR2 sequences are SNHLY and FYNNEI. Trimming pared 4 bases from V and 5 bases from J, leaving 11 bases between.

A note on this clone: Other nucleotide sequences in the sample specify the same CDR3. J is TRBJ2-1 and V is TRBV19; D is possibly TRBD2 (6 bases). Trimming took off 4 bases at V and 0 bases at J, with 13 bases between the two ends. CDR3 length: 16 amino acids. Germline V gene sequence: CDR1 LNHDA, CDR2 SQIVND (reference sequence). This CDR3 is CASSRGTGSSYNEQFF. CDR3 sequence (DNA): TGTGCCAGTAGTAGGGGGACCGGGAGCTCCTACAATGAGCAGTTCTTC.

The chain couples TRBV15 to TRBJ2-1, with D possibly being TRBD2 (5 bases). Germline assignment: CDR1 LNHNV and CDR2 YYDKDF (reference sequence). CDR3 length equals 12 residues. V was shortened by 1 base and J by 12 bases, with 10 bases between the two germline ends. Written as DNA, the CDR3 is TGTGCCACCAGCAGAGTGGGAGCCCCGCAGTTCTTC. This sequence encodes CATSRVGAPQFF.

The rearrangement uses TRBV19 and TRBJ2-7; perhaps TRBD2 as D (7 bases). V was pared by 5 bases and J by 11 bases, with 16 bases between. CDR1 and CDR2 from the germline V gene are LNHDA and SQIVND (reference sequence). The CDR3 has 12 amino acids. CDR3 DNA sequence: TGTGCCAGTAGTGGGGGGGCCTTGTTTGAGTACTTC. As protein: CASSGGALFEYF.

The CDR3 DNA follows: TGTGCCAGCAGTGAAATGGGGGGGCCTAATGAAAAACTGTTTTTT. It is translated as CASSEMGGPNEKLFF. The chain carries TRBV2 and TRBJ1-4; perhaps TRBD1 as D (6 bases). Germline V lookup: CDR1 SNHLY, CDR2 FYNNEI. The CDR3 loop spans 15 amino acids. Deletions cut 2 bases from V and 3 bases from J, with 10 bases between.

The chain joins TRBV30 to TRBJ2-1; D is uncertain. V dropped 0 bases and J dropped 2 bases, with 5 bases sitting between them. The germline gives CDR1 GTSNPN, CDR2 SVGIG (reference sequence). This CDR3 contains 13 residues. The CDR3 loop is CAWSVEPYNEQFF. Written as DNA, the CDR3 is TGTGCCTGGAGTGTTGAGCCCTACAATGAGCAGTTCTTC.

A remark on this clone: At the DNA level, this CDR3 is encoded by other sequences in the same sample as well. The chain uses TRBV19 and TRBJ2-7; tentatively, D is TRBD1 (5 bases). This CDR3 region has 13 residues. Germline values: CDR1 LNHDA, CDR2 SQIVND (reference sequence). V shed 3 bases and J shed 1 base, with 7 bases lying between them. The CDR3 loop is CASSIRQSYEQYF. The CDR3 nucleotides are TGTGCCAGTAGTATTAGACAGTCCTACGAGCAGTACTTC.

The V gene is TRBV9, the J gene TRBJ2-6, with 10 bases matching TRBD1. The V gene's germline CDR1 is SGDLS and CDR2 YYNGEE. Unmatched junction bases numbered 5, after V lost 3 bases and J lost 2 bases. The CDR3 consists of 17 residues. The CDR3: CASSGRQGAPGANVLTF. Written as DNA, the CDR3 is TGTGCCAGCAGCGGACGACAGGGGGCGCCTGGGGCCAACGTCCTGACTTTC.